The 24 T cell receptor beta chains below come from one sample, sequenced in a study of T-cell reconstitution after alpha-beta-depleted transplantation in children. Unique molecular identifiers were built into the TCRbeta library. TCRdb independently ran MiXCR on the PCR reads; one entry per CDR3 protein. This table has 100,000 or so distinct CDR3 sequences, about a quarter appearing once. The specimen comprised PBMCs, sampled before TCRalphabeta/CD19-depleted stem cell transplant. The receptors shown here come from a boy younger than 10 with acute lymphoblastic leukemia, due to receive a stem cell transplant.

This chain uses TRBV5-6 with TRBJ1-1, with D tentatively TRBD1 (5 bases). V was cut by 2 bases and J by 0 bases, with 14 bases left in between. Looked up from germline, CDR1 is SGHDT and CDR2 is YYEEEE. The CDR3 has 16 residues. In DNA, the CDR3 is TGTGCCAGCAGCTTTTGGGACCCGAGGATGAACACTGAAGCTTTCTTT. Translating it yields CASSFWDPRMNTEAFF.

J is TRBJ2-1 and V is TRBV7-2; D possibly corresponds to TRBD2 (6 bases). With 1 base removed from V and 10 bases from J, the gap between germline ends came to 14 bases. The CDR3 extends over 14 amino acids. Germline V gene sequence: CDR1 SGHTA, CDR2 FQGNSA. CDR3 sequence (DNA): TGTGCCAGCAGCTTAGAGAAGCTAGCGCCCGAGCAGTTCTTC. It is translated as CASSLEKLAPEQFF.

This chain uses TRBV9 with TRBJ2-1; tentatively, D is TRBD2 (6 bases). V was clipped by 0 bases and J by 5 bases, with 9 bases between them. CDR3 length: 14 amino acids. Per germline, CDR1 SGDLS and CDR2 YYNGEE. CDR3 loop: CASSVAPGDNEQFF. In DNA form, the CDR3 reads TGTGCCAGCAGCGTAGCCCCGGGGGACAATGAGCAGTTCTTC.

This clonotype was observed a handful of times. The J gene is TRBJ2-3, the V gene TRBV3-1, with D hard to call. Germline lookup yields CDR1 LGHDT and CDR2 YNNKEL (reference sequence). V lost 1 base and J lost 5, with 13 bases in between. The CDR3 is 15 residues long. CDR3 bases: TGTGCCAGCAGCCAAGGTCCCCATGGCAGAGATACGCAGTATTTT. Its protein product is CASSQGPHGRDTQYF.

The V gene is TRBV10-1, the J gene TRBJ2-2; 8 bases are shared with TRBD2. Trimming removed 0 bases from V and 2 bases from J; junction bases left unmatched: 5. The germline V gene encodes CDR1 WNHNN and CDR2 SYGVQD (reference sequence). This CDR3 has 17 amino acids. CDR3 loop: CASSESRLATNTGELFF. The CDR3 DNA follows: TGCGCCAGCAGTGAGTCGAGACTAGCGACTAACACCGGGGAGCTGTTTTTT.

The rearrangement links TRBV9 to TRBJ2-7; the match to TRBD1 covers 8 bases. Losses at the gene ends were 4 bases for V and 6 bases for J; bases not matched to a gene: 12. This CDR3 spans 15 amino acids. In germline, CDR1 is SGDLS, CDR2 YYNGEE. The CDR3 spells CASSPRDRTPGEQYF. CDR3 in DNA: TGTGCCAGCAGCCCCCGGGACAGGACTCCTGGCGAGCAGTACTTC.

This clonotype was found a few times. The V and J genes are TRBV11-2 and TRBJ2-3; D unresolved. This CDR3 region has 12 residues. CDR1 is SGHAT and CDR2 is FQNNGV in the germline V gene. The V and J ends lost 6 bases and 4 bases respectively, with 8 bases between them. CDR3 protein: CASRPPSDTQYF. The CDR3 nucleotides read TGTGCCAGCAGACCCCCGTCAGATACGCAGTATTTT.

The V call is TRBV7-9, the J call TRBJ1-2; weak D call: TRBD1 (6 bases). The ends were cut back, 0 bases at V and 3 bases at J, with 11 bases in the middle. This CDR3 contains 15 residues. The germline V gene encodes CDR1 SEHNR and CDR2 FQNEAQ (reference sequence). The CDR3 DNA sequence: TGTGCCAGCAGCTTAGCAGCGACAGGAGACTATGGCTACACCTTC. Translating it yields CASSLAATGDYGYTF. Full variable domain (rest looked up from reference TRBV7-9 and TRBJ1-2): DTGVSQNPRHKITKRGQNVTFRCDPISEHNRLYWYRQTLGQGPEFLTYFQNEAQLEKSRLLSDRFSAERPKGSFSTLEIQRTEQGDSAMYLCASSLAATGDYGYTFGSGTRLTVV.

This clonotype was seen many times. This chain links TRBV4-3 with TRBJ2-2, with D possibly TRBD1 on 6 matching bases. Trimming left V 1 base short and J 4 bases short, with 16 bases between. The CDR3 spans 17 residues. CDR1 LGHNA and CDR2 YSLEER come from the germline V gene. The CDR3 here is CASSQASVGTPTGELFF. The CDR3 nucleotides are TGCGCCAGCAGCCAAGCTTCAGTAGGGACACCCACCGGGGAGCTGTTTTTT.

This clonotype showed up just a few times. The gene calls are TRBV7-2 and TRBJ1-4, with a tentative D call TRBD1 (6 bases). The CDR3 sequence is 15 residues long. The V end was cut by 4 bases, the J end by 8 bases, with 17 bases between. Germline CDR1 reads SGHTA; CDR2 reads FQGNSA. CDR3 bases: TGTGCCAGCAGCTCAACAAACAGGGCTGGCGAAAAACTGTTTTTT. It is translated as CASSSTNRAGEKLFF.

The genes are TRBV20-1 and TRBJ2-7; D ambiguous. V was shortened by 2 bases and J by 2 bases, with 13 bases between the two germline ends. This CDR3 contains 14 residues. Germline loops: CDR1 DFQATT, CDR2 SNEGSKA (reference sequence). Written as DNA, the CDR3 is TGCAGTGCTAGATCCGCGAGAGGCCCCTACGAGCAGTACTTC. Amino acid sequence: CSARSARGPYEQYF.

The gene calls are TRBV28 and TRBJ1-2; possibly TRBD1 for D (6 bases). V lost 3 bases and J 4 bases, leaving 15 bases between the germline ends. This CDR3 region has 15 residues. The V gene's germline CDR1 is MDHEN and CDR2 SYDVKM. CDR3 region: CASSFSGGGTYGYTF. CDR3 nucleotides: TGTGCCAGCAGTTTCAGTGGGGGGGGCACCTATGGCTACACCTTC.

This clonotype has more than one count but fewer than ten. This chain joins TRBV3-1 and TRBJ2-3; 7 nucleotides match TRBD2. The germline V gene encodes CDR1 LGHDT and CDR2 YNNKEL (reference sequence). V gave up 1 base and J gave up 2 bases; unmatched junction bases: 6. The CDR3 extends over 16 amino acids. The DNA of the CDR3 is TGTGCCAGCAGCCAAGTAGGGACTACTCCCACAGATACGCAGTATTTT. Its protein product is CASSQVGTTPTDTQYF.

This clonotype has a count of ten or more. The gene calls are TRBV28 and TRBJ2-7; 8 positions match TRBD1. V lost 5 bases and J lost 6; bases outside the gene matches: 24. This CDR3 region has 19 residues. CDR1 and CDR2 (germline): MDHEN, SYDVKM. The CDR3 region is CASSTLPGSVLTGEGEQYF. CDR3 coding DNA: TGTGCCAGCAGTACCTTGCCCGGTTCGGTGTTGACAGGGGAAGGCGAGCAGTACTTC.

The sample holds a few counts of this clonotype. J is TRBJ2-2 and V is TRBV7-2, with 8 bases identical to TRBD1. Per germline, CDR1 SGHTA and CDR2 FQGNSA. Trimming removed 5 bases from V and 6 bases from J; junction bases left unmatched: 11. The CDR3 runs to 16 residues. Here the CDR3 DNA reads TGTGCCAGCAGCCCCCGAGCCCGGACAGGGCCCGGGGAGCTGTTTTTT. Amino acids: CASSPRARTGPGELFF.

The chain couples TRBV7-2 to TRBJ1-1; D is uncertain. V dropped 5 bases and J dropped 1 base, with 11 bases sitting between them. Germline-derived CDR1 and CDR2 are SGHTA and FQGNSA. This CDR3 contains 14 residues. CDR3 sequence: CASSPRRGNTEAFF. CDR3 DNA sequence: TGTGCCAGCAGCCCAAGACGGGGGAACACTGAAGCTTTCTTT.

This clonotype was seen repeatedly, ten times or more. The chain carries TRBV29-1 and TRBJ2-2, with no clear D. Germline-derived CDR1 and CDR2 are SQVTM and ANQGSEA. With 4 bases removed from V and 1 base from J, the gap between germline ends came to 7 bases. The CDR3 is 13 amino acids. CDR3 bases: TGCAGCGTTGTTTCTGGGAACACCGGGGAGCTGTTTTTT. It translates to CSVVSGNTGELFF.

A few counts support this clonotype. For the CDR3, the DNA is TGTGCCAGCAGTTCCCCTTCCGGGGGGAAAGAGACCCAGTACTTC. Translating gives CASSSPSGGKETQYF. V and J are TRBV6-5 and TRBJ2-5; 7 bases line up with TRBD2. V shed 4 bases and J 3 bases; nucleotides not matched to a gene: 8. From germline, CDR1 is MNHEY and CDR2 SVGAGI. CDR3 length equals 15 residues.

This clonotype was detected a few times. The chain is built from TRBV5-1 and TRBJ2-1; TRBD2 aligns across 15 bases. V lost 3 bases to trimming and J lost 9 bases; unmatched junction nucleotides: 7. This CDR3 is 16 amino acids long. Germline CDR1 SGHRS, CDR2 YFSETQ. In nucleotides, the CDR3 is TGCGCCAGCAGCTCCCGGACTAGCGGGAGGGCCACTGAGCAGTTCTTC. Protein: CASSSRTSGRATEQFF.

The chain's CDR3 is CASSSRAEGFYNEQFF. The CDR3 coding sequence is TGTGCCAGCAGCTCACGAGCGGAGGGTTTCTACAATGAGCAGTTCTTC. The chain couples TRBV11-2 to TRBJ2-1; tentatively, D is TRBD2 (6 bases). V dropped 4 bases and J dropped 3 bases, with 16 bases sitting between them. Germline V CDR1 and CDR2: SGHAT, FQNNGV. This CDR3 is 16 amino acids long.

A word on this clonotype: One end of the junction varies from germline; a read error may be responsible. The CDR3 loop is CASSQDGEKQGRRAFHNNGQFF. The CDR3 DNA reads as TGCGCCAGCAGCCAAGATGGGGAAAAGCAGGGGCGTCGGGCGTTCCACAACAATGGGCAGTTCTTC. The rearrangement links TRBV4-1 to TRBJ2-1; TRBD1 might be the D (6 bases). This CDR3 has 22 residues. Germline V gives CDR1 MGHRA, CDR2 YSYEKL.

Ten or more counts support this clonotype. The chain has TRBV5-1 and TRBJ2-3; D not certain. The CDR3 totals 16 residues. Trimming removed 0 bases from V and 6 bases from J, with 17 bases in between. Germline CDR1 reads SGHRS; CDR2 reads YFSETQ. Here the CDR3 reads CASSLGQAPKSDTQYF. The DNA for the CDR3 is TGCGCCAGCAGCTTGGGGCAGGCTCCAAAGTCGGATACGCAGTATTTT.

This clonotype was recorded many times. The J gene is TRBJ1-3, the V gene TRBV7-2; D is uncertain. There are 16 residues in the CDR3. The ends were cut back, 2 bases at V and 0 bases at J, with 11 bases in the middle. From germline, CDR1 is SGHTA and CDR2 FQGNSA. Here the CDR3 DNA reads TGTGCCAGCAGCTTACGGATAAAAAGCTCTGGAAACACCATATATTTT. This codes for CASSLRIKSSGNTIYF.

Many counts were recorded for this clonotype. CDR3 loop: CAISERGMNTEAFF. CDR3 DNA sequence: TGTGCCATCAGTGAGAGAGGGATGAACACTGAAGCTTTCTTT. The gene calls are TRBV10-3 and TRBJ1-1; D unclear. This CDR3 contains 14 residues. Trimming cost V 2 bases and J 0 bases, with 7 bases left between them. The germline V gene has CDR1 ENHRY and CDR2 SYGVKD.